Listed below are T cell receptor beta chains from one sample, sequenced in a study of patients and donors after allogeneic stem cell transplantation. Via MiXCR, TCRdb re-called the RT-PCR reads, giving one row per CDR3 protein. The table lists approximately 140,000 distinct CDR3 sequences, roughly two fifths of them singletons. Sequenced sample: blood, either unsorted or a sorted T cell fraction (not recorded which). These receptors were collected from a human donor who was either an allogeneic HSCT recipient or a stem cell or donor lymphocyte infusion donor (not recorded which). It is not recorded whose cells these are; they may come from a transplant donor. Each CDR3 is given with its conserved first and last residue. Fields, in order: V gene, J gene, CDR3 protein.

>TRBV6-2/TRBV6-3|TRBJ1-6
CASSTRDREDSPLHF
>TRBV9|TRBJ1-5
CASSVGGGNQPQHF
>TRBV12-3/TRBV12-4|TRBJ1-3
CASSFLRVGNTIYF
>TRBV27|TRBJ1-5
CASSPKSGLPQPQHF
>TRBV6-2/TRBV6-3|TRBJ2-7
CASSYSPTSPYEQYF
>TRBV6-5|TRBJ2-2
CASSYRVAGAHGELFF
>TRBV12-3/TRBV12-4|TRBJ1-2
CASSSLPTDSYGYTF
>TRBV5-1|TRBJ1-2
CASSSDRYYGYTF
>TRBV12-3/TRBV12-4|TRBJ1-1
CASSDREVEAFF
>TRBV6-5|TRBJ1-1
CASSFSDEGYTEAFF
>TRBV5-1|TRBJ2-5
CASSLEGASGETQYF
>TRBV28|TRBJ2-5
CASSLSGVVETQYF
>TRBV3-1|TRBJ1-5
CASSQDWGQGQPQHF
>TRBV10-3|TRBJ2-3
CAISVGQAPDTQYF
>TRBV7-2|TRBJ2-5
CASSRGDPGQETQYF
>TRBV28|TRBJ1-5
CATNVGSQPQHF
>TRBV6-5|TRBJ1-3
CASRLTVSSGNTIYF
>TRBV28|TRBJ1-1
CASSLPLTVLNTEAFF
>TRBV10-3|TRBJ2-3
CAISDRGPFSHPDTQYF
>TRBV3-1|TRBJ2-5
CASRRTDQETQYF